The present entry profiles one TCR beta chain with its context. Its antigen is unidentified. There are 16 residues in the CDR3. Looked up from germline, CDR1 is SGDLS and CDR2 is YYNGEE. Losses at the gene ends were 0 bases for V and 7 bases for J; bases not matched to a gene: 12. The record originates from a study of CD8+ T cells in alopecia areata. Extracted RNA was reverse transcribed into cDNA, the sequencing template. Sequencing was performed with immunoSEQ multiplex PCR; in TCRdb, only in-frame clones are kept and a portion is missing. The sample holds some 150,000 clones, 62% seen once. General study findings and limits: For lesional scalp, especially alopecia totalis/universalis, clonality was higher than in normal scalp.

The sample consisted of CD8+ T cells sorted from blood. This sequence was found in a human donor in good health. The chain recombines TRBV9 with TRBJ1-2; 7 bases match TRBD1. The CDR3 loop is CASSVAMRQGMGGYTF. In DNA, the CDR3 is TGTGCCAGCAGCGTAGCTATGAGACAGGGAATGGGTGGCTACACCTTC.